This T cell receptor (beta chain) came from a study of T cell responses to AZD1222 COVID-19 vaccine. The study, taken as a whole, reports: Only a handful of AZD1222 recipients, more than 5 in all, had baseline seropositivity.

TCRdb's table, derived via immunoSEQ multiplex PCR, lists solely in-frame clones and lacks some. Of about 120,000 clones listed, about nine tenths were seen once; the top ten hold approximately 2.6%. This clone was observed a single time. Its antigen is unidentified. V gave up 8 bases and J gave up 3 bases, with 13 bases separating them. The CDR3 runs 13 residues. CDR1 LNHDA and CDR2 SQIVND come from the germline V gene (reference sequence). The sample here was peripheral blood, taken 28 days after the second AZD1222 dose. The sequence came from an adult who received the AZD1222 COVID-19 vaccine. The chain has TRBV19 and TRBJ1-2; tentatively, D is TRBD1 (6 bases). CDR3 in amino acids: CASRPRQDYGYTF. The CDR3 bases are TGTGCCAGTCGCCCTAGACAGGACTATGGCTACACCTTC.